This TCR beta chain was documented in a study of blood T cell repertoires in COVID-19. Study in general: The United States, Italy and Spain provided the acute and convalescent COVID-19 samples. PBMCs, B-cell-depleted T cells, or T cells provided the cDNA or gDNA that made up the material.

CDR1 is SGHRS, CDR2 YFSETQ, per germline. CDR3 size: 15 residues. V dropped 4 bases and J dropped 3 bases, with 14 bases sitting between them. In the original workflow: Nucleated cell counts were estimated from reference gene primer amplification. Profiled with immunoSEQ multiplex PCR; TCRdb holds only in-frame clones, not every one. V and J calls and clone size come straight from that table; D and trimming were deduced from the DNA. This sample has 260,000 or so clones, with 75% to 90% found just once. Specimen: peripheral blood. This sequence was found in a human donor in a cohort sampled during active COVID-19. The chain couples TRBV5-1 to TRBJ2-1, with D tentatively TRBD1 (5 bases). CDR3 nucleotide sequence: TGCGCCAGCAGCATGGGGTGGCAGGGCTACAATGAGCAGTTCTTC. Its protein is CASSMGWQGYNEQFF. Together with reference TRBV5-1 and TRBJ2-1, the CDR3 gives the full variable domain: KAGVTQTPRYLIKTRGQQVTLSCSPISGHRSVSWYQQTPGQGLQFLFEYFSETQRNKGNFPGRFSGRQFSNSRSEMNVSTLELGDSALYLCASSMGWQGYNEQFFGPGTRLTVL.